This T cell receptor beta chain was sequenced for a study of blood T cell repertoires in COVID-19. V gave up 0 bases and J gave up 5 bases, with 14 bases separating them. This CDR3 is 16 amino acids long. The germline CDR1 and CDR2 sequences are SGHDT and YYEEEE. Authors' data handling: Amplification of reference gene primers was used by the study to estimate nucleated cell counts. Measured with immunoSEQ multiplex PCR; TCRdb has only the in-frame clones, and not every one. Clone size and V and J calls were adopted from that table, with D and trimming inferred from the DNA. The data show around 160,000 clones, with 65% to 90% seen just once and about 8.2% held by the top ten. There are a few counts of this clone.

Sequenced sample: peripheral blood. The chain uses TRBV5-6 and TRBJ1-4, with TRBD1 as a possible D gene (5 bases). The sequence was obtained from a man in his sixties with acute or convalescent COVID-19. The CDR3 coding sequence is TGTGCCAGCAGCTTGGTATCAGGAGGGGTAAATGAAAAACTGTTTTTT. It codes for CASSLVSGGVNEKLFF.